This entry describes one T cell receptor (beta chain). Trimming took off 3 bases at V and 2 bases at J, with 19 bases between the two ends. The CDR3 consists of 17 residues. The germline gives CDR1 MNHEY, CDR2 SMNVEV (reference sequence). Seattle cases were enrolled at active infection and followed longitudinally. Per the authors' pipeline: By means of reference gene primer amplification, nucleated cell counts were estimated. Generated by immunoSEQ multiplex PCR, the TCRdb table keeps only in-frame clones and is missing some. V and J calls and clone size follow that table, whereas D and trimming were derived from the DNA. The table has roughly 350,000 clones, about nine tenths seen once. The data belong to a study of blood T cell repertoires in COVID-19. About the research overall: Acute-phase and convalescent COVID-19 samples originated in the United States, Italy and Spain. From T cells, B-cell-depleted T cells, or PBMCs came the material, which was cDNA or gDNA.

The genes are TRBV27 and TRBJ1-2; tentatively, D is TRBD1 (5 bases). This receptor was taken from a woman in her 70s with COVID-19, enrolled during active disease. The specimen sequenced was peripheral blood. This chain's CDR3 is CASSLEGYFVRNYGYTF. CDR3 DNA sequence: TGTGCCAGCAGTTTGGAGGGGTACTTCGTCCGGAACTATGGCTACACCTTC.